This T cell receptor beta chain was recovered during a study of blood T cell repertoires in COVID-19. As for the study in general: T cells, B-cell-depleted T cells, or PBMCs supplied cDNA or gDNA.

Profiled with immunoSEQ multiplex PCR; TCRdb holds only in-frame clones, not every one. This table has approximately 200,000 clones, 80% to 85% appearing once. In germline, CDR1 is MNHEY, CDR2 SMNVEV (reference sequence). V was pared by 3 bases and J by 5 bases, with 9 bases of the junction left unmatched. This CDR3 is 16 amino acids long. The sequence was obtained from a human donor in a cohort sampled during active COVID-19. The specimen was peripheral blood. The chain carries TRBV27 and TRBJ2-3; 9 positions match TRBD2. CDR3 in amino acids: CASSLSPAGGIDTQYF. In nucleotides, the CDR3 is TGTGCCAGCAGTTTGAGCCCAGCGGGAGGAATAGATACGCAGTATTTT.